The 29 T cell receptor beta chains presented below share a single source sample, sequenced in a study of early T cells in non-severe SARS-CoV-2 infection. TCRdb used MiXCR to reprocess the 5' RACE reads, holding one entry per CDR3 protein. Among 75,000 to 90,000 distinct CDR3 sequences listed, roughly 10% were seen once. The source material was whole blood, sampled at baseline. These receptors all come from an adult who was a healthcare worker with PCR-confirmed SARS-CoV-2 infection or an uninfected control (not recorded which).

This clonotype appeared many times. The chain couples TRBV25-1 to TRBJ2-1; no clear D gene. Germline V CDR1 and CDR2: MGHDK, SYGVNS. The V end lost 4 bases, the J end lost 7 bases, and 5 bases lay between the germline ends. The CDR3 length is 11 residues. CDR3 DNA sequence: TGTGCCAGCAGTGCCTTTAATGAGCAGTTCTTC. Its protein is CASSAFNEQFF.

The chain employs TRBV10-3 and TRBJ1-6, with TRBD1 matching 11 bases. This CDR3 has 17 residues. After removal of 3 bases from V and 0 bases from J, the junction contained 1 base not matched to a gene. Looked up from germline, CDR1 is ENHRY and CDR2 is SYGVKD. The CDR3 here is CAISDGTGGSYNSPLHF. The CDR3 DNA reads TGTGCCATCAGTGACGGGACAGGGGGCTCCTATAATTCACCCCTCCACTTT.

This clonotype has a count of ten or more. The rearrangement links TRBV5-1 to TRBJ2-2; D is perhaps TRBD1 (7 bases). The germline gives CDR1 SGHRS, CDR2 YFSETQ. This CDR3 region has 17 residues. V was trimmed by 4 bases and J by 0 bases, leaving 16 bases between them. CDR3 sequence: CASSQGGVGANTGELFF. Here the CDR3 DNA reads TGCGCCAGCAGCCAGGGGGGCGTCGGTGCGAACACCGGGGAGCTGTTTTTT.

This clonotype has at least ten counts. The CDR3 is CASSASSGRSKVPSYEQYF. The CDR3 DNA sequence: TGTGCCAGCAGTGCATCTAGCGGGAGAAGTAAGGTACCCTCCTACGAGCAGTACTTC. The J gene is TRBJ2-7, the V gene TRBV25-1; 10 positions agree with TRBD2. Trimming cost V 4 bases and J 0 bases; bases outside gene matches: 15. The germline V gene has CDR1 MGHDK and CDR2 SYGVNS. CDR3 length: 19 amino acids.

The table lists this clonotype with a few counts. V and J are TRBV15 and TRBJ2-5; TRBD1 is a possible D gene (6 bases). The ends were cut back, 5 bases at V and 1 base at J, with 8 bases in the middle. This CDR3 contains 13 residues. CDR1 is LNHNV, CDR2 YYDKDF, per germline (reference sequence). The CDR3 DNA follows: TGTGCCACCAGCGGGGGCCCCCAAGAGACCCAGTACTTC. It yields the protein CATSGGPQETQYF.

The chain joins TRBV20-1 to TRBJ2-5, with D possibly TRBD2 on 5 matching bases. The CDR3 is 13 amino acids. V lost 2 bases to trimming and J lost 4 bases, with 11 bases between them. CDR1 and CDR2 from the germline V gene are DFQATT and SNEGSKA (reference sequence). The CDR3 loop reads CSARPLDGETQYF. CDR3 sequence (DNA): TGCAGTGCTAGACCACTAGATGGAGAGACCCAGTACTTC.

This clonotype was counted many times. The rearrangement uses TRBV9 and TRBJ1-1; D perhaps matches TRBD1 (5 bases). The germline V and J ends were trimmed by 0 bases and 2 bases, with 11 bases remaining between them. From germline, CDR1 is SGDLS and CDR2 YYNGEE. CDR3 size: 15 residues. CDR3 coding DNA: TGTGCCAGCAGCGTAGGGCAGGGAGTAAACACTGAAGCTTTCTTT. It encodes CASSVGQGVNTEAFF.

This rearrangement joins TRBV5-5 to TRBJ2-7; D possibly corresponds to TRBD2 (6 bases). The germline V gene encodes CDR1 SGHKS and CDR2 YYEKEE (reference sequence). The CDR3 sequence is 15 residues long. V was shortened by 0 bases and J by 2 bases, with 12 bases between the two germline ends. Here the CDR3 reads CASSLGPSATYEQYF. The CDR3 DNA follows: TGTGCCAGCAGCTTGGGTCCTAGCGCCACCTACGAGCAGTACTTC. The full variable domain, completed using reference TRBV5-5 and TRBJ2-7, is DAGVTQSPTHLIKTRGQQVTLRCSPISGHKSVSWYQQVLGQGPQFIFQYYEKEERGRGNFPDRFSARQFPNYSSELNVNALLLGDSALYLCASSLGPSATYEQYFGPGTRLTVT.

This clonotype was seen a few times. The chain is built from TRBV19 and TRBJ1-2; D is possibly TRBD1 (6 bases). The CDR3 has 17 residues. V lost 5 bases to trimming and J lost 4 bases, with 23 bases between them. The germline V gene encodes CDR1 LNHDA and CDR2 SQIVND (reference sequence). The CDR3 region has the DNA TGTGCCAGTAGTCCCCAGGGGACCCTCCAGGCCCTCTATGGCTACACCTTC. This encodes CASSPQGTLQALYGYTF.

The DNA for the CDR3 is TGTGCCAGCAGCTTAGCGGACAGATATCAGCCCCAGCATTTT. This encodes CASSLADRYQPQHF. This chain uses TRBV7-8 with TRBJ1-5; tentatively, D is TRBD1 (6 bases). Germline CDR1 SGHVS, CDR2 FQNEAQ. V dropped 0 bases and J dropped 5 bases, with 8 bases sitting between them. This CDR3 has 14 residues.

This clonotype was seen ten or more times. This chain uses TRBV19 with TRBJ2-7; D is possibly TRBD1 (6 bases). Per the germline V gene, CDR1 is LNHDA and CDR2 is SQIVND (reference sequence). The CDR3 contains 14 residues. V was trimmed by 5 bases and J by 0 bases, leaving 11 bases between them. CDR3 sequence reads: CASSAGTFSYEQYF. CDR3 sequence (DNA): TGTGCCAGTAGTGCCGGGACATTCTCCTACGAGCAGTACTTC.

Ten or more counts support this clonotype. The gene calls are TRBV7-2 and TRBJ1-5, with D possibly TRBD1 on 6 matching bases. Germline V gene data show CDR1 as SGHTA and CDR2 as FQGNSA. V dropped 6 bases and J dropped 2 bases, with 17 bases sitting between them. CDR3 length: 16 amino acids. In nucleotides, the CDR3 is TGTGCCAGCAGACCTGCTGGGGGCGGAGGCAATCAGCCCCAGCATTTT. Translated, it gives CASRPAGGGGNQPQHF.

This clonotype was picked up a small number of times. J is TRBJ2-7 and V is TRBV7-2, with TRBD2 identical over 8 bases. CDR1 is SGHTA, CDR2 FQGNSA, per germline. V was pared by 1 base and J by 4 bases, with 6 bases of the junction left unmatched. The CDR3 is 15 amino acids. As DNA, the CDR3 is TGTGCCAGCAGCTTAGTCGGTACGGGAGGGTACGAGCAGTACTTC. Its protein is CASSLVGTGGYEQYF.

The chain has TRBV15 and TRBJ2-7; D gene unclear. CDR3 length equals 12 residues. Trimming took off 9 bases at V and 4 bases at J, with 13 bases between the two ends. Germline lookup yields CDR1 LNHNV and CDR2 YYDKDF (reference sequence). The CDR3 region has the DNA TGTGCCACGGGCCCCTTAGGTTACGAGCAGTACTTC. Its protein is CATGPLGYEQYF. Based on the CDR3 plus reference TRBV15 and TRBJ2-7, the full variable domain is DAMVIQNPRYQVTQFGKPVTLSCSQTLNHNVMYWYQQKSSQAPKLLFHYYDKDFNNEADTPDNFQSRRPNTSFCFLDIRSPGLGDTAMYLCATGPLGYEQYFGPGTRLTVT.

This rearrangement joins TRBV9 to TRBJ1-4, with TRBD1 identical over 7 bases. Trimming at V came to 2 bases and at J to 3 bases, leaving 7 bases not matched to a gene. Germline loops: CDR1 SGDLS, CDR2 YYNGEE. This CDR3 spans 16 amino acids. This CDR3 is CASSVGQDESNEKLFF. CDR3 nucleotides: TGTGCCAGCAGCGTCGGACAGGATGAATCTAATGAAAAACTGTTTTTT.

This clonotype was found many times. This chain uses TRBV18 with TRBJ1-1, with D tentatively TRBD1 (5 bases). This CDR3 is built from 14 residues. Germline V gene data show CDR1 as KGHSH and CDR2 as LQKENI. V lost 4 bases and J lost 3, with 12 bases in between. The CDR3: CASSLNRRDTEAFF. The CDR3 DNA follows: TGTGCCAGCTCACTCAACAGGAGGGACACTGAAGCTTTCTTT.

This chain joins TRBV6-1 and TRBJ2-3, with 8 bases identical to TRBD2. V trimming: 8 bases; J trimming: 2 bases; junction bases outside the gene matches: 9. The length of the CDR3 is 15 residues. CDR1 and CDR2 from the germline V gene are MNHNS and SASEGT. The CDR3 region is CASRFAGGSTDTQYF. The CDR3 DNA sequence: TGTGCCAGCCGCTTTGCGGGAGGTTCCACAGATACGCAGTATTTT.

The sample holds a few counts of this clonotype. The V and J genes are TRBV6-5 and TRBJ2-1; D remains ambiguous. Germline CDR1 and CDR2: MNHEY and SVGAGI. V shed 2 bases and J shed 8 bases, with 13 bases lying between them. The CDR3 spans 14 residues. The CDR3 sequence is CASSYEQPTDEQFF. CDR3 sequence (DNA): TGTGCCAGCAGTTACGAACAGCCTACAGATGAGCAGTTCTTC.

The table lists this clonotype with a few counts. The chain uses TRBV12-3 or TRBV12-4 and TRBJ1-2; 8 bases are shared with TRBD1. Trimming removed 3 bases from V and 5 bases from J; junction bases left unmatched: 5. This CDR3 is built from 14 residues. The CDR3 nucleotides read TGTGCCAGCAGTTTCCGGACAGGGCCTTATGGCTACACCTTC. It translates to CASSFRTGPYGYTF.

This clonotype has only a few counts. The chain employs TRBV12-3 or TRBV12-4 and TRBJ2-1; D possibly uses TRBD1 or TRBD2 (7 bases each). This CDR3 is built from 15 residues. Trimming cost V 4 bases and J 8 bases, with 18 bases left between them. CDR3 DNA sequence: TGTGCCAGCAGTTCGCGACAGGGAGGGGCCGATGAGCAGTTCTTC. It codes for CASSSRQGGADEQFF.

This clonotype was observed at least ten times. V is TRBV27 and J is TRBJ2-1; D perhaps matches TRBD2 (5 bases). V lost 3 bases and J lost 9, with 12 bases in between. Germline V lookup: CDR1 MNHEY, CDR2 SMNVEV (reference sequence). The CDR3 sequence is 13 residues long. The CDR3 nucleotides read TGTGCCAGCAGTTTGTCGCGCGCGGGTGAGCAGTTCTTC. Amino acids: CASSLSRAGEQFF.

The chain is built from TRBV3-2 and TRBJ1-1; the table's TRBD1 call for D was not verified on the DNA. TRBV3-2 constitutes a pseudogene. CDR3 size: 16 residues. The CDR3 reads CASSQANKGRNTEAFF. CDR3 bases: TGTGCCAGCAGCCAAGCTAACAAGGGACGGAACACTGAAGCTTTCTTT.

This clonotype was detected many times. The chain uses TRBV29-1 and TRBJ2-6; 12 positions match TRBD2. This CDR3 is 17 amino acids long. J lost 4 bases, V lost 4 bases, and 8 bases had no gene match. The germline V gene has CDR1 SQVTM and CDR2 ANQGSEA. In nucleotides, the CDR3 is TGCAGCGTTGCTGAAGGACTAGCGGGACTCGGGGCCAACGTCCTGACTTTC. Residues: CSVAEGLAGLGANVLTF.

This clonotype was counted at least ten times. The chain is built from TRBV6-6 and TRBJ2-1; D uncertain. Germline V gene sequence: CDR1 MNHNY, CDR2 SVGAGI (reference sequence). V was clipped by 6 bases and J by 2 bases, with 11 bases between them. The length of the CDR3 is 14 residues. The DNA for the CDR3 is TGTGCCAGCAGCAGATCCGACCCCTACAATGAGCAGTTCTTC. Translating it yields CASSRSDPYNEQFF.

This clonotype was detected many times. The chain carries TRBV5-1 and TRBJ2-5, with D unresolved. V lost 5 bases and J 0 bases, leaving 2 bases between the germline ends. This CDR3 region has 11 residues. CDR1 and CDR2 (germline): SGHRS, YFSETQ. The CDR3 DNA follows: TGCGCCAGCAGGTACCAAGAGACCCAGTACTTC. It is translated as CASRYQETQYF.

CDR3: CASSSPQKAEAFF. The CDR3 DNA reads as TGTGCCAGCAGTTCACCTCAGAAGGCTGAAGCTTTCTTT. The rearrangement joins TRBV6-5 to TRBJ1-1; no firm D call. The V end lost 4 bases, the J end lost 6 bases, and 12 bases lay between the germline ends. The CDR3 sequence is 13 residues long. Per the germline V gene, CDR1 is MNHEY and CDR2 is SVGAGI.

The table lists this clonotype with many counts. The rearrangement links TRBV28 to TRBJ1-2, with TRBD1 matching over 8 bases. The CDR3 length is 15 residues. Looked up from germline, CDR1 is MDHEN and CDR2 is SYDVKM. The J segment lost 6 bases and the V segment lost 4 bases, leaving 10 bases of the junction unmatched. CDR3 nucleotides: TGTGCCAGCAGTTCGGGACAGGAGGAGCGCCATGGCTACACCTTC. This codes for CASSSGQEERHGYTF.

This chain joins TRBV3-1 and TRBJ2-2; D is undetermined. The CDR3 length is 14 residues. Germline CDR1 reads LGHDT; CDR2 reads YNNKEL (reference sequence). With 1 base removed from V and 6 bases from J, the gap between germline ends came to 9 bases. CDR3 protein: CASSQGNSPGELFF. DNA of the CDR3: TGTGCCAGCAGCCAAGGGAACTCTCCCGGGGAGCTGTTTTTT.

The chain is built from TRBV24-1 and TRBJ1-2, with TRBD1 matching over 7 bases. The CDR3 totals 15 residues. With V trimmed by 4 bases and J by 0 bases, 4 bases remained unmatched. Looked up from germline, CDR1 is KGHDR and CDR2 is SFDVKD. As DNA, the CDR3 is TGTGCCACCAGTGACCCTGACAGGGCTAACTATGGCTACACCTTC. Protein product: CATSDPDRANYGYTF.